This passage covers 27 T cell receptor beta chains from one sample sequenced in a study of T cells in Graves' hyperthyroidism and ophthalmopathy. Amplification targeted TCR beta CDR3 regions from RNA transcripts. HTBI primers were the set used in a first-round RT-PCR of the TCR CDR3. TCRdb re-analysed the multiplex PCR reads in MiXCR, keeping a single row per CDR3 protein. The sample comprises about 420,000 distinct CDR3 sequences, 15% to 18% of which are singletons, and just under 8% rests with the top ten. Sequences were obtained from blood. These receptors came from a woman aged 18-30 years with Graves' hyperthyroidism.

This clonotype was seen ten or more times. The chain uses TRBV28 and TRBJ2-5, with 7 bases fitting TRBD1. The germline gives CDR1 MDHEN, CDR2 SYDVKM. V shed 5 bases and J 2 bases; nucleotides not matched to a gene: 8. CDR3 size: 15 residues. The CDR3 DNA follows: TGTGCCAGCAGTCCCTCGTCGGGACAGCAAGAGACCCAGTACTTC. Translated, it gives CASSPSSGQQETQYF.

This clonotype was detected many times. This chain joins TRBV2 and TRBJ2-4; 7 nucleotides match TRBD1. The trim removed 4 bases at V and 6 bases at J, leaving 6 bases unmatched. The CDR3 is 14 residues long. CDR1 and CDR2 (germline): SNHLY, FYNNEI. The CDR3 region has the DNA TGTGCCAGCAGTGTGGGGCAGGGGGTAAACATTCAGTACTTC. Translation: CASSVGQGVNIQYF.

This clonotype was detected ten times or more. This chain joins TRBV18 and TRBJ2-2; 12 nucleotides align to TRBD1. This CDR3 contains 18 residues. The junction had 12 bases not matched to a gene; V was cut back by 6 bases and J by 4 bases. CDR1 KGHSH and CDR2 LQKENI come from the germline V gene. CDR3 sequence (DNA): TGTGCCAGCTCGAACCGGGACAGGGGGCACCAATCCACCGGGGAGCTGTTTTTT. Translated, it gives CASSNRDRGHQSTGELFF. The full variable domain, rest sourced from reference TRBV18 and TRBJ2-2, is NAGVMQNPRHLVRRRGQEARLRCSPMKGHSHVYWYRQLPEEGLKFMVYLQKENIIDESGMPKERFSAEFPKEGPSILRIQQVVRGDSAAYFCASSNRDRGHQSTGELFFGEGSRLTVL.

In its sample, this clonotype was seen many times. The J gene is TRBJ1-5, the V gene TRBV28; TRBD1 aligns across 8 bases. With V trimmed by 7 bases and J by 4 bases, 6 bases remained unmatched. Germline CDR1 and CDR2: MDHEN and SYDVKM. This CDR3 comprises 14 residues. CDR3 bases: TGTGCCAGCAACCAGGACAGGGAGAATCAGCCCCAGCATTTT. Amino acids: CASNQDRENQPQHF. Complete variable domain (other parts from reference TRBV28 and TRBJ1-5): DVKVTQSSRYLVKRTGEKVFLECVQDMDHENMFWYRQDPGLGLRLIYFSYDVKMKEKGDIPEGYSVSREKKERFSLILESASTNQTSMYLCASNQDRENQPQHFGDGTRLSIL.

This clonotype has ten or more counts. This chain joins TRBV6-1 and TRBJ1-4; D may be TRBD1 (5 bases). Trimming cost V 0 bases and J 2 bases, with 10 bases left between them. This CDR3 contains 16 residues. Germline V gene data show CDR1 as MNHNS and CDR2 as SASEGT. CDR3 sequence: CASSEAPGPTNEKLFF. CDR3 bases: TGTGCCAGCAGTGAAGCGCCGGGACCTACTAATGAAAAACTGTTTTTT.

Many counts were recorded for this clonotype. The V call is TRBV5-6, the J call TRBJ2-1; D perhaps matches TRBD1 (5 bases). The CDR3 is 14 residues long. From germline, CDR1 is SGHDT and CDR2 YYEEEE. V dropped 7 bases and J dropped 5 bases, with 16 bases sitting between them. CDR3 nucleotides: TGTGCCAGCCGTAGAAACAGGAAAAACAATGAGCAGTTCTTC. This encodes CASRRNRKNNEQFF.

Many counts were recorded for this clonotype. The chain recombines TRBV7-2 with TRBJ1-2; a weak D match, TRBD1 (6 bases). The germline V gene encodes CDR1 SGHTA and CDR2 FQGNSA. V lost 4 bases, J lost 5 bases, and 17 bases lay in between. The CDR3 runs 15 residues. This CDR3 is CASSSRDTGLYGYTF. The DNA for the CDR3 is TGTGCCAGCAGCTCCCGGGACACCGGTTTATATGGCTACACCTTC.

The sample holds many counts of this clonotype. The V gene is TRBV19, the J gene TRBJ1-1; TRBD1 matches at 8 bases. Per germline, CDR1 LNHDA and CDR2 SQIVND (reference sequence). The CDR3 runs 13 residues. V gave up 1 base and J gave up 10 bases; unmatched junction bases: 5. DNA of the CDR3: TGTGCCAGTAGTATAGGTGGCAGGGGGCCAGCTTTCTTT. It is translated as CASSIGGRGPAFF.

The chain links TRBV20-1 to TRBJ2-7, with TRBD2 matching 13 bases. The germline V gene encodes CDR1 DFQATT and CDR2 SNEGSKA (reference sequence). Losses at the gene ends were 4 bases for V and 3 bases for J; bases not matched to a gene: 6. CDR3 length: 15 amino acids. The CDR3 loop reads CSATPGLAGVYEQYF. The CDR3, as DNA: TGCAGTGCTACCCCTGGACTAGCGGGAGTCTACGAGCAGTACTTC.

In its sample, this clonotype was seen many times. The chain combines TRBV5-1 with TRBJ2-7, with 10 bases matching TRBD1. Looked up from germline, CDR1 is SGHRS and CDR2 is YFSETQ. The V gene end was trimmed by 4 bases and the J gene end by 5 bases; junction bases not matched to a gene: 6. This CDR3 spans 14 amino acids. The CDR3 sequence is CASSLRDRGDEQYF. In nucleotides, the CDR3 is TGCGCCAGCAGCCTCCGGGACAGGGGAGACGAGCAGTACTTC.

This clonotype was seen many times. The chain carries TRBV7-2 and TRBJ1-5; D is ambiguous. V dropped 0 bases and J dropped 7 bases, with 4 bases sitting between them. This CDR3 comprises 12 residues. Germline V gives CDR1 SGHTA, CDR2 FQGNSA. CDR3 in DNA: TGTGCCAGCAGCTTAGCGAAACAGCCCCAGCATTTT. This gives the protein CASSLAKQPQHF.

The chain has TRBV28 and TRBJ2-5, with D maybe TRBD2 (7 bases). The germline V and J ends were trimmed by 6 bases and 4 bases, with 15 bases remaining between them. The CDR3 has 14 amino acids. Germline V gene data show CDR1 as MDHEN and CDR2 as SYDVKM. The CDR3 DNA reads TGTGCCAGCAGAATGGCGGGGGCAGGAGAGACCCAGTACTTC. Protein product: CASRMAGAGETQYF.

Ten or more counts support this clonotype. V is TRBV5-1 and J is TRBJ2-2; 9 bases map to TRBD2. V lost 0 bases to trimming and J lost 5 bases; unmatched junction nucleotides: 5. CDR1 is SGHRS and CDR2 is YFSETQ in the germline V gene. The CDR3 extends over 16 amino acids. As DNA, the CDR3 is TGCGCCAGCAGCTTGGTGGCTAGCGGGGATACCGGGGAGCTGTTTTTT. It yields the protein CASSLVASGDTGELFF.

In this sample, this clonotype turned up a few times. The V and J genes are TRBV4-2 and TRBJ2-7; 13 nucleotides agree with TRBD2. CDR3 length equals 18 residues. V lost 4 bases, J lost 3 bases, and 12 bases stayed unmatched. Germline values: CDR1 LGHNA, CDR2 YNFKEQ. This CDR3 is CASSPAPGTSGNLYEQYF. The CDR3 bases are TGTGCCAGCAGCCCCGCCCCCGGGACTAGCGGGAATCTCTACGAGCAGTACTTC.

The rearrangement joins TRBV9 to TRBJ2-7; 11 nucleotides agree with TRBD1. Trimming took 3 bases from V and 0 from J; bases not matched to a gene: 2. This CDR3 spans 15 amino acids. The germline gives CDR1 SGDLS, CDR2 YYNGEE. CDR3 nucleotide sequence: TGTGCCAGCAGCGCGGACAGGGGGCTCTCCTACGAGCAGTACTTC. Translating it yields CASSADRGLSYEQYF.

This clonotype has at least ten counts. The chain is built from TRBV12-3 or TRBV12-4 and TRBJ2-2, with D tentatively TRBD2 (5 bases). This CDR3 has 14 amino acids. V lost 6 bases and J 0 bases, leaving 8 bases between the germline ends. In DNA form, the CDR3 reads TGTGCCAGCAGCTCGACTACGAACACCGGGGAGCTGTTTTTT. As protein: CASSSTTNTGELFF.

This clonotype was recorded at least ten times. The chain uses TRBV5-1 and TRBJ2-2; TRBD1 matches 12 bases. CDR3 length: 16 residues. Trimming at V came to 4 bases and at J to 4 bases, leaving 5 bases not matched to a gene. Germline CDR1 reads SGHRS; CDR2 reads YFSETQ. As DNA, the CDR3 is TGCGCCAGCAGCAGCGGGACAGGGGGCGGCACCGGGGAGCTGTTTTTT. It encodes CASSSGTGGGTGELFF.

This clonotype was found many times. The rearrangement joins TRBV7-8 to TRBJ1-6; D is undetermined. In germline, CDR1 is SGHVS, CDR2 FQNEAQ. The CDR3 spans 13 residues. V shed 3 bases and J shed 6 bases, with 6 bases lying between them. The CDR3 sequence: CASSFQLNSPLHF. CDR3 sequence (DNA): TGTGCCAGCAGCTTCCAACTTAATTCACCCCTCCACTTT.

The table lists this clonotype with a few counts. The V gene is TRBV11-1, the J gene TRBJ2-1; 8 bases map to TRBD2. The CDR3 length is 15 residues. Germline CDR1 is SGHAT and CDR2 is FQDESV (reference sequence). The junction had 7 bases not matched to a gene; V was cut back by 1 base and J by 8 bases. This CDR3 is CASSLESGGGDEQFF. The CDR3, as DNA: TGTGCCAGCAGCTTAGAGTCGGGGGGGGGGGATGAGCAGTTCTTC.

This clonotype was found once. The gene calls are TRBV10-3 and TRBJ1-3, with a possible D match to TRBD1 (5 bases). Trimming stripped 6 bases from V and 0 bases from J, with 15 bases between. The CDR3 sequence is 16 residues long. Germline assignment: CDR1 ENHRY and CDR2 SYGVKD. The DNA for the CDR3 is TGTGCCATCAGGGAGGGGCTTTTCAGCTCTGGAAACACCATATATTTT. Protein product: CAIREGLFSSGNTIYF.

This clonotype was counted at least ten times. V is TRBV5-1 and J is TRBJ2-7; a weak D match, TRBD2 (6 bases). This CDR3 is 15 amino acids long. Trimming pared 0 bases from V and 6 bases from J, leaving 16 bases between. From germline, CDR1 is SGHRS and CDR2 YFSETQ. CDR3 residues: CASSLDGREVREQYF. DNA of the CDR3: TGCGCCAGCAGCTTGGACGGCAGGGAGGTGCGCGAGCAGTACTTC.

This clonotype has just a few counts. The rearrangement joins TRBV12-3 or TRBV12-4 to TRBJ2-7, with 8 bases identical to TRBD1. V was clipped by 3 bases and J by 0 bases; unmatched bases: 4. CDR3 length equals 15 residues. The CDR3 nucleotides read TGTGCCAGCAGTTTGTTCGGACAGGGCTCCTACGAGCAGTACTTC. This codes for CASSLFGQGSYEQYF.

The V call is TRBV19, the J call TRBJ1-6; 10 bases fit TRBD1. The CDR3 loop spans 16 amino acids. CDR1 is LNHDA, CDR2 SQIVND, per germline (reference sequence). V lost 4 bases, J lost 7 bases, and 7 bases stayed unmatched. The CDR3: CASSTGTGAKNSPLHF. For the CDR3, the DNA is TGTGCCAGTAGTACCGGGACAGGGGCGAAAAATTCACCCCTCCACTTT.

This clonotype was observed many times. This chain links TRBV29-1 with TRBJ2-7; TRBD2 aligns across 8 bases. Germline V gene lookup returns CDR1 SQVTM and CDR2 ANQGSEA. The V segment lost 6 bases and the J segment 0 bases; nucleotides outside the gene matches: 1. The CDR3 extends over 12 amino acids. The CDR3 bases are TGCAGCGTGCGGGAGGTCTCCTACGAGCAGTACTTC. Its protein is CSVREVSYEQYF.

The chain has TRBV9 and TRBJ2-2; D call uncertain. This CDR3 region has 15 residues. V was shortened by 5 bases and J by 7 bases, with 18 bases between the two germline ends. The germline V gene encodes CDR1 SGDLS and CDR2 YYNGEE. The DNA for the CDR3 is TGTGCCAGCAGGTCGTCGACGAATGTGTTCGGGGAGCTGTTTTTT. Amino acids: CASRSSTNVFGELFF. Full variable domain (rest looked up from reference TRBV9 and TRBJ2-2): DSGVTQTPKHLITATGQRVTLRCSPRSGDLSVYWYQQSLDQGLQFLIQYYNGEERAKGNILERFSAQQFPDLHSELNLSSLELGDSALYFCASRSSTNVFGELFFGEGSRLTVL.

This clonotype was recorded many times. The rearrangement joins TRBV6-1 to TRBJ1-1, with 8 bases identical to TRBD1. Germline assignment: CDR1 MNHNS and CDR2 SASEGT. The CDR3 totals 15 residues. The J segment lost 6 bases and the V segment lost 7 bases, leaving 13 bases of the junction unmatched. The chain's CDR3 is CASIRSTGAISEAFF. Written as DNA, the CDR3 is TGTGCCAGCATTCGATCGACAGGGGCAATATCTGAAGCTTTCTTT.

V gene TRBV5-1 combines with J gene TRBJ1-2; tentative D call: TRBD1 (5 bases). Germline assignment: CDR1 SGHRS and CDR2 YFSETQ. This CDR3 spans 14 amino acids. Trimming stripped 4 bases from V and 1 base from J, with 11 bases between. The CDR3 is CASSPEGFNYGYTF. The CDR3 DNA is TGCGCCAGCAGCCCGGAGGGGTTTAACTATGGCTACACCTTC.